The 26 T cell receptor beta chains below were found in one sample sequenced in a study of blood T cell repertoires in COVID-19. The repertoire was sequenced with immunoSEQ multiplex PCR; TCRdb's copy has only in-frame clones and lacks some. Altogether a few hundred thousand clones are present, approximately 89% being singletons, with the ten largest covering just under 4%. The material sequenced was peripheral blood. Receptor source: a woman aged 55-69 years with COVID-19, enrolled during active disease.

V usage is TRBV7-3 and J usage is TRBJ1-6, with D maybe TRBD1 (5 bases). The V end lost 6 bases, the J end lost 9 bases, and 12 bases lay between the germline ends. The CDR3 has 13 amino acids. CDR1 is SGHTA and CDR2 is FQGTGA in the germline V gene. CDR3 DNA: TGTGCCAGCAGTTCCGGGGGGGGTTCACCCCTCCACTTT. Translated: CASSSGGGSPLHF.

V and J are TRBV3-1 (or the pseudogene TRBV3-2) and TRBJ2-3; a possible D gene is TRBD1 (6 bases). The CDR3 extends over 15 amino acids. Trimming removed 1 base at V and 6 bases at J, with 14 bases between. From germline, CDR1 is LGHDT and CDR2 YNNKEL (reference sequence). CDR3: CASSQGQGWMDTQYF. CDR3 DNA: TGTGCCAGCAGCCAAGGCCAGGGGTGGATGGATACGCAGTATTTT.

CDR3 nucleotides: TGTGCCAGCAGCTTTGGCCCCGAAGCTTTCTTT. The encoded protein is CASSFGPEAFF. The chain couples TRBV7-2 to TRBJ1-1, with D uncertain. CDR3 size: 11 residues. Germline CDR1 and CDR2: SGHTA and FQGNSA. The V and J ends lost 3 bases and 8 bases respectively, with 7 bases between them.

As DNA, the CDR3 is TGTGCCAGCAGCGTGGGGGGGGGCCAGGTCACAGATACGCAGTATTTT. Protein product: CASSVGGGQVTDTQYF. The genes are TRBV9 and TRBJ2-3; TRBD2 is a possible D gene (7 bases). V gave up 2 bases and J gave up 2 bases, with 15 bases separating them. Germline V gives CDR1 SGDLS, CDR2 YYNGEE. This CDR3 spans 16 amino acids.

This clone was seen once. The V call is TRBV4-1, the J call TRBJ2-1; no clear D. Germline CDR1 MGHRA, CDR2 YSYEKL. The CDR3 consists of 15 residues. Trimming took 1 base from V and 6 from J, leaving 13 bases between them. Here the CDR3 reads CASSQVGAERNEQFF. The DNA of the CDR3 is TGCGCCAGCAGCCAAGTTGGCGCGGAACGCAATGAGCAGTTCTTC.

The rearrangement uses TRBV19 and TRBJ1-1, with D unclear. The CDR3 has 13 amino acids. V lost 5 bases and J lost 1, with 8 bases in between. Germline V CDR1 and CDR2: LNHDA, SQIVND (reference sequence). Here the CDR3 DNA reads TGTGCCAGTAGTGGTCCGAGGAACACTGAAGCTTTCTTT. Amino acid sequence: CASSGPRNTEAFF. The variable domain in full, with the rest retrieved from reference TRBV19 and TRBJ1-1, is DGGITQSPKYLFRKEGQNVTLSCEQNLNHDAMYWYRQDPGQGLRLIYYSQIVNDFQKGDIAEGYSVSREKKESFPLTVTSAQKNPTAFYLCASSGPRNTEAFFGQGTRLTVV.

The rearrangement joins TRBV4-1 to TRBJ2-7, with a tentative D call TRBD2 (6 bases). V was trimmed by 4 bases and J by 3 bases, leaving 19 bases between them. Looked up from germline, CDR1 is MGHRA and CDR2 is YSYEKL. CDR3 length: 16 amino acids. CDR3 bases: TGCGCCAGCAGCCGCGCAGGCCGACCGGGACTCTACGAGCAGTACTTC. It yields the protein CASSRAGRPGLYEQYF.

The V gene is TRBV11-2, the J gene TRBJ1-1; D gene ambiguous. V was trimmed by 5 bases and J by 7 bases, leaving 8 bases between them. The CDR3 has 11 residues. CDR1 SGHAT and CDR2 FQNNGV come from the germline V gene. As DNA, the CDR3 is TGTGCCAGCAGCGGATGGAGTGAAGCTTTCTTT. Its protein product is CASSGWSEAFF.

V and J are TRBV9 and TRBJ1-1, with D maybe TRBD1 (5 bases). The CDR3 is made up of 14 amino acids. The germline V and J ends were trimmed by 4 bases and 6 bases, with 16 bases remaining between them. Germline CDR1 reads SGDLS; CDR2 reads YYNGEE. This chain's CDR3 is CASSPGLGIAEAFF. CDR3 coding DNA: TGTGCCAGCAGCCCGGGACTGGGGATTGCTGAAGCTTTCTTT.

The genes are TRBV5-4 and TRBJ1-2, with D tentatively TRBD1 (5 bases). V gave up 1 base and J gave up 1 base, with 11 bases separating them. CDR3 size: 15 residues. Germline V gives CDR1 SGHNT, CDR2 YYREEE (reference sequence). CDR3: CASSLTEGVNYGYTF. The CDR3 DNA reads as TGTGCCAGCAGCTTGACCGAAGGGGTTAACTATGGCTACACCTTC.

The chain couples TRBV5-5 to TRBJ1-1; 8 bases are a match to TRBD1. The CDR3 extends over 15 amino acids. Trimming at V came to 1 base and at J to 4 bases, leaving 6 bases not matched to a gene. Looked up from germline, CDR1 is SGHKS and CDR2 is YYEKEE (reference sequence). In DNA form, the CDR3 reads TGTGCCAGCAGCTTGCTGCAGGGGGCGGGCACTGAAGCTTTCTTT. It specifies CASSLLQGAGTEAFF.

This clone was found once. The CDR3 reads CASRQGDYEQYF. CDR3 in DNA: TGTGCCAGCCGACAGGGTGACTACGAGCAGTACTTC. The rearrangement links TRBV6-6 to TRBJ2-7; 7 nucleotides match TRBD1. After removal of 8 bases from V and 3 bases from J, the junction contained 4 bases not matched to a gene. Germline V gene sequence: CDR1 MNHNY, CDR2 SVGAGI (reference sequence). The CDR3 is 12 residues long.

Details on this clone: Sequence at one end of the junction differs from germline and may be a read error. Other DNA sequences within the sample encode an identical CDR3. This sequence joins TRBV7-9 and TRBJ1-1; D gene unclear. The CDR3 is made up of 15 amino acids. Germline CDR1 is SEHNR and CDR2 is FQNEAQ (reference sequence). The CDR3 is CASSHRGGMNTEAFF. CDR3 DNA: TGTGCCAGCAGCCATCGGGGAGGAATGAACACCGAAGCTTTCTTT. Full variable domain (remainder filled in from reference TRBV7-9 and TRBJ1-1): DTGVSQNPRHKITKRGQNVTFRCDPISEHNRLYWYRQTLGQGPEFLTYFQNEAQLEKSRLLSDRFSAERPKGSFSTLEIQRTEQGDSAMYLCASSHRGGMNTEAFFGQGTRLTVV.

The chain carries TRBV28 and TRBJ2-7; 7 nucleotides align to TRBD1. V lost 5 bases and J lost 6; bases outside the gene matches: 4. The germline V gene encodes CDR1 MDHEN and CDR2 SYDVKM. The CDR3 has 12 amino acids. CDR3 protein: CASSINRGEQYF. The CDR3 bases are TGTGCCAGCAGTATCAACAGGGGCGAGCAGTACTTC.

The chain joins TRBV12-3 or TRBV12-4 to TRBJ1-6; D gene ambiguous. This CDR3 contains 13 residues. V lost 2 bases, J lost 10 bases, and 9 bases lay in between. The CDR3 DNA is TGTGCCAGCAGTTTACGGAGGGAATCACCCCTCCACTTT. Its protein product is CASSLRRESPLHF.

The chain joins TRBV6-7 to TRBJ1-2; tentatively, D is TRBD1 (6 bases). TRBV6-7 is designated an ORF whose function remains uncertain. V was pared by 5 bases and J by 3 bases, with 16 bases between. This CDR3 is built from 15 residues. The CDR3 loop reads CASSSRDKRDYGYTF. In nucleotides, the CDR3 is TGTGCCAGCAGTAGCCGGGACAAGCGAGACTATGGCTACACCTTC.

The chain combines TRBV7-3 with TRBJ2-7; D perhaps matches TRBD1 (5 bases). Trimming took off 1 base at V and 3 bases at J, with 13 bases between the two ends. CDR1 and CDR2 (germline): SGHTA, FQGTGA. The CDR3 runs to 15 residues. CDR3 coding DNA: TGTGCCAGCAGCTTAAAGGGGTCGGTAAACTACGAGCAGTACTTC. The encoded protein is CASSLKGSVNYEQYF.

The chain employs TRBV27 and TRBJ1-1, with D possibly matching TRBD1 (6 bases). V was clipped by 8 bases and J by 4 bases, with 14 bases between them. This CDR3 has 13 residues. The V gene's germline CDR1 is MNHEY and CDR2 SMNVEV (reference sequence). This chain's CDR3 is CASAQGTGTEAFF. CDR3 bases: TGTGCCAGCGCCCAGGGGACGGGCACTGAAGCTTTCTTT.

J is TRBJ1-2 and V is TRBV6-6; 7 bases are shared with TRBD1. J was trimmed by 6 bases and V by 6 bases; bases with no gene match: 10. The CDR3 runs to 14 residues. Germline CDR1 MNHNY, CDR2 SVGAGI (reference sequence). CDR3 DNA sequence: TGTGCCAGCAGCCGACAGGGCCAGGGGGATGGCTACACCTTC. It yields the protein CASSRQGQGDGYTF.

The chain recombines TRBV5-5 with TRBJ2-2, with 8 bases fitting TRBD2. The CDR3 has 16 amino acids. In germline, CDR1 is SGHKS, CDR2 YYEKEE (reference sequence). V was pared by 1 base and J by 2 bases, with 4 bases of the junction left unmatched. CDR3 DNA sequence: TGTGCCAGCAGCTTGCGGACTAGCTATAACACCGGGGAGCTGTTTTTT. Translated, it gives CASSLRTSYNTGELFF.

The J gene is TRBJ2-5, the V gene TRBV5-4; D might be TRBD2 (6 bases). Germline CDR1 reads SGHNT; CDR2 reads YYREEE (reference sequence). V lost 3 bases and J lost 5, with 11 bases in between. The CDR3 contains 13 residues. The DNA of the CDR3 is TGTGCCAGCAGCTCCGGAGGGATGGAGACCCAGTACTTC. It codes for CASSSGGMETQYF.

This clone was seen once. The chain recombines TRBV5-1 with TRBJ2-7, with 9 bases that match TRBD2. Trimming took 1 base from V and 2 from J; bases not matched to a gene: 10. Per the germline V gene, CDR1 is SGHRS and CDR2 is YFSETQ. The length of the CDR3 is 17 residues. The CDR3 DNA sequence: TGCGCCAGCAGCTTGTTTGGCGGGGGGGAAGTCCCCTACGAGCAGTACTTC. Amino acids: CASSLFGGGEVPYEQYF.

CDR3 in DNA: TGTGCCAGTAGTATACAAGGGAGTAATTTCCTGAACTATGGCTACACCTTC. As protein: CASSIQGSNFLNYGYTF. The V call is TRBV19, the J call TRBJ1-2; D gene uncertain. V was trimmed by 2 bases and J by 2 bases, leaving 18 bases between them. CDR3 length: 17 residues. Germline V gives CDR1 LNHDA, CDR2 SQIVND (reference sequence).

The rearrangement links TRBV27 to TRBJ1-6; 9 bases are shared with TRBD1. The CDR3 loop spans 14 amino acids. The trim removed 3 bases at V and 9 bases at J, leaving 3 bases unmatched. Looked up from germline, CDR1 is MNHEY and CDR2 is SMNVEV (reference sequence). This CDR3 reads CASSLGQGRSPLHF. In DNA form, the CDR3 reads TGTGCCAGCAGTTTGGGACAGGGACGTTCACCCCTCCACTTT.

The chain uses TRBV6-5 and TRBJ2-1; D is possibly TRBD2 (5 bases). The CDR3 contains 12 residues. Germline CDR1 and CDR2: MNHEY and SVGAGI. V dropped 7 bases and J dropped 5 bases, with 9 bases sitting between them. In DNA form, the CDR3 reads TGTGCCAGCATTTCGGAGGACAATGAGCAGTTCTTC. Its protein product is CASISEDNEQFF.

The chain carries TRBV6-5 and TRBJ1-2; 8 nucleotides align to TRBD1. V trimming: 2 bases; J trimming: 3 bases; junction bases outside the gene matches: 2. Germline values: CDR1 MNHEY, CDR2 SVGAGI. This CDR3 spans 14 amino acids. The CDR3 sequence is CASSYGQGDYGYTF. The CDR3 DNA reads as TGTGCCAGCAGTTACGGACAGGGCGACTATGGCTACACCTTC.